The 14 T cell receptor beta chains below all came from one sample that was sequenced in a study of T cells after posttransplantation cyclophosphamide. Some clones are missing from TCRdb's copy, which holds only in-frame ones; the method was immunoSEQ multiplex PCR. The sample shows about 2,500 clones, around 67% of them seen only once. Sequenced sample: PBMCs. These receptors were collected from a man aged 30 to 39 with a blood cancer, CMV-positive, and with a related stem cell donor.

Concerning this clone itself: One end of the junction varies from germline; a read error may be responsible. The rearrangement uses TRBV5-6 and TRBJ2-5, with 10 positions matching TRBD2. This CDR3 spans 15 amino acids. CDR1 SGHDT and CDR2 YYEEEE come from the germline V gene. The CDR3 region has the DNA TGCGCCAGCAGCCAAGAGGCTAGCGGGAGACAGACCCAGTACTTC. Translation gives CASSQEASGRQTQYF.

This clone was counted only a few times. V gene TRBV25-1 combines with J gene TRBJ1-1; possibly TRBD1 for D (6 bases). This CDR3 spans 13 amino acids. From germline, CDR1 is MGHDK and CDR2 SYGVNS. V was shortened by 6 bases and J by 4 bases, with 12 bases between the two germline ends. The CDR3 region has the DNA TGTGCCAGCAGACAAACAGGGTCCACTGAAGCTTTCTTT. Encoded protein: CASRQTGSTEAFF.

By share of the sample, this clone is large. This chain's CDR3 is CASSFVRSYQETQYF. The CDR3 DNA is TGTGCCAGCAGTTTTGTCAGGTCGTACCAAGAGACCCAGTACTTC. The V gene is TRBV27, the J gene TRBJ2-5; no firm D call. The CDR3 is made up of 15 amino acids. Trimming pared 3 bases from V and 0 bases from J, leaving 11 bases between. Germline CDR1 reads MNHEY; CDR2 reads SMNVEV (reference sequence).

The J gene is TRBJ2-2, the V gene TRBV7-2, with 7 bases lining up with TRBD2. Trimming at V came to 3 bases and at J to 3 bases, leaving 1 base not matched to a gene. CDR1 SGHTA and CDR2 FQGNSA come from the germline V gene. This CDR3 has 14 residues. The DNA of the CDR3 is TGTGCCAGCAGCTTGGGGGGGTACACCGGGGAGCTGTTTTTT. This sequence encodes CASSLGGYTGELFF.

This rearrangement joins TRBV7-9 to TRBJ2-3; 7 bases are shared with TRBD1. V lost 5 bases to trimming and J lost 6 bases; unmatched junction nucleotides: 5. There are 13 residues in the CDR3. CDR1 SEHNR and CDR2 FQNEAQ come from the germline V gene (reference sequence). The CDR3 nucleotides read TGTGCCAGCAGCCTCCCACAGGGGGATACGCAGTATTTT. It translates to CASSLPQGDTQYF.

This chain links TRBV5-6 with TRBJ2-1; D unclear. Trimming stripped 4 bases from V and 6 bases from J, with 11 bases between. The V gene's germline CDR1 is SGHDT and CDR2 YYEEEE. The CDR3 is made up of 13 amino acids. This CDR3 reads CASSTGTINEQFF. CDR3 sequence (DNA): TGTGCCAGCAGCACCGGTACCATCAATGAGCAGTTCTTC. The whole variable domain, remainder taken from reference TRBV5-6 and TRBJ2-1, is DAGVTQSPTHLIKTRGQQVTLRCSPKSGHDTVSWYQQALGQGPQFIFQYYEEEERQRGNFPDRFSGHQFPNYSSELNVNALLLGDSALYLCASSTGTINEQFFGPGTRLTVL.

The V and J genes are TRBV15 and TRBJ1-2, with 7 nucleotides matching TRBD1. V gave up 0 bases and J gave up 2 bases; unmatched junction bases: 3. The CDR3 loop spans 15 amino acids. Germline V gene sequence: CDR1 LNHNV, CDR2 YYDKDF (reference sequence). CDR3 sequence (DNA): TGTGCCACCAGCAGAGATGGAGGGGGCAACTATGGCTACACCTTC. Translating gives CATSRDGGGNYGYTF.

The chain has TRBV9 and TRBJ1-4; D possibly corresponds to TRBD1 (5 bases). CDR3 length: 16 residues. Trimming took 7 bases from V and 6 from J, leaving 22 bases between them. The germline V gene has CDR1 SGDLS and CDR2 YYNGEE. The CDR3 sequence: CASGPGHSGGYEKLFF. CDR3 DNA sequence: TGTGCCAGCGGCCCAGGACACTCCGGTGGGTATGAAAAACTGTTTTTT.

The genes are TRBV5-1 and TRBJ1-1, with TRBD1 as a possible D gene (6 bases). The V end was cut by 0 bases, the J end by 4 bases, with 16 bases between. The CDR3 is 16 amino acids. Germline V gives CDR1 SGHRS, CDR2 YFSETQ. CDR3 sequence reads: CASSLGARGGGTEAFF. The DNA of the CDR3 is TGCGCCAGCAGCTTGGGAGCAAGGGGAGGGGGCACTGAAGCTTTCTTT.

The rearrangement joins TRBV29-1 to TRBJ2-7; 10 bases line up with TRBD1. This CDR3 is built from 11 residues. V lost 5 bases to trimming and J lost 6 bases; unmatched junction nucleotides: 1. Germline CDR1 reads SQVTM; CDR2 reads ANQGSEA. The CDR3 here is CSVWTGGEQYF. The CDR3 region has the DNA TGCAGCGTTTGGACAGGGGGCGAGCAGTACTTC.

Regarding this clone: The germline gene is not matched at one end of the junction; a read error may be the cause. The J gene is TRBJ2-3, the V gene TRBV5-4, with TRBD2 matching over 10 bases. The germline V gene encodes CDR1 SGHNT and CDR2 YYREEE (reference sequence). The CDR3 sequence is 16 residues long. The CDR3 DNA reads TGTGCCAGCAGCGCCCTAGCGGGGGAAAGCACAGGTACGCAGTATTTT. Translated, it gives CASSALAGESTGTQYF.

The rearrangement uses TRBV7-6 and TRBJ1-4, with D tentatively TRBD1 (6 bases). The length of the CDR3 is 13 residues. The V and J ends lost 7 bases and 8 bases respectively, with 14 bases between them. Germline CDR1 reads SGHVS; CDR2 reads FNYEAQ. Here the CDR3 reads CASKYGGAEKLFF. Here the CDR3 DNA reads TGTGCCAGCAAATACGGGGGGGCCGAAAAACTGTTTTTT. The whole variable domain, remainder taken from reference TRBV7-6 and TRBJ1-4, is GAGVSQSPRYKVTKRGQDVALRCDPISGHVSLYWYRQALGQGPEFLTYFNYEAQQDKSGLPNDRFSAERPEGSISTLTIQRTEQRDSAMYRCASKYGGAEKLFFGSGTQLSVL.

V and J are TRBV25-1 and TRBJ1-1; TRBD1 matches at 9 bases. The V gene's germline CDR1 is MGHDK and CDR2 SYGVNS. With 4 bases clipped from V and 6 bases from J, the junction kept 0 bases outside the gene matches. This CDR3 is built from 12 residues. The CDR3 loop reads CASSGQGAEAFF. In DNA, the CDR3 is TGTGCCAGCAGTGGACAGGGGGCTGAAGCTTTCTTT.

The chain is built from TRBV4-2 and TRBJ1-5; maybe TRBD1 (5 bases). Trimming cost V 0 bases and J 9 bases, with 18 bases left between them. This CDR3 spans 16 amino acids. Germline CDR1 and CDR2: LGHNA and YNFKEQ. This CDR3 is CASSQDSDSQARPQHF. The DNA of the CDR3 is TGTGCCAGCAGCCAAGACTCCGACAGCCAGGCGCGGCCCCAGCATTTT.